Following are 30 T cell receptor beta chains from one sample sequenced in a study of blood T cell repertoires in COVID-19. Libraries were prepared by immunoSEQ multiplex PCR; TCRdb keeps only in-frame clonotypes and omits some of them. The table shows about 430,000 clones, with about 87% occurring only once. Sequenced input: peripheral blood. Receptors originate from a man between 18 and 35 years old with COVID-19, enrolled during active disease.

The J gene is TRBJ2-7, the V gene TRBV5-1; TRBD2 might be the D (6 bases). The V end was cut by 2 bases, the J end by 1 base, with 7 bases between. Germline V gene lookup returns CDR1 SGHRS and CDR2 YFSETQ. This CDR3 has 13 amino acids. Here the CDR3 DNA reads TGCGCCAGCAGCTTTGGGGGGTCCTACGAGCAGTACTTC. It encodes CASSFGGSYEQYF. The full variable domain, completed using reference TRBV5-1 and TRBJ2-7, is KAGVTQTPRYLIKTRGQQVTLSCSPISGHRSVSWYQQTPGQGLQFLFEYFSETQRNKGNFPGRFSGRQFSNSRSEMNVSTLELGDSALYLCASSFGGSYEQYFGPGTRLTVT.

The chain recombines TRBV2 with TRBJ2-5; 8 bases are shared with TRBD1. The CDR3 is 15 residues long. Germline assignment: CDR1 SNHLY and CDR2 FYNNEI. The ends lost 7 bases at V and 6 bases at J; junction bases unmatched: 13. For the CDR3, the DNA is TGTGCCAGCACCACGCGGGCACAGGGGGATCAGACCCAGTACTTC. Its protein is CASTTRAQGDQTQYF. The complete variable domain, with remaining parts taken from reference TRBV2 and TRBJ2-5, reads EPEVTQTPSHQVTQMGQEVILRCVPISNHLYFYWYRQILGQKVEFLVSFYNNEISEKSEIFDDQFSVERPDGSNFTLKIRSTKLEDSAMYFCASTTRAQGDQTQYFGPGTRLLVL.

V usage is TRBV10-1 and J usage is TRBJ2-1, with TRBD2 matching over 9 bases. CDR1 and CDR2 (germline): WNHNN, SYGVQD (reference sequence). The ends lost 4 bases at V and 6 bases at J; junction bases unmatched: 10. The CDR3 is 16 residues long. CDR3 sequence: CASSVSPSGNSNEQFF. CDR3 coding DNA: TGCGCCAGCAGTGTATCCCCTAGCGGGAATTCCAATGAGCAGTTCTTC.

This sequence joins TRBV2 and TRBJ2-3; 7 nucleotides agree with TRBD1. Unmatched junction bases numbered 14, after V lost 2 bases and J lost 3 bases. This CDR3 has 18 residues. The germline gives CDR1 SNHLY, CDR2 FYNNEI. The CDR3 region has the DNA TGTGCCAGCAGTGAAACTGTAACAGGGGCTGTTAGAACAGATACGCAGTATTTT. This translates into CASSETVTGAVRTDTQYF.

This chain links TRBV5-1 with TRBJ2-2; perhaps TRBD1 as D (5 bases). V was trimmed by 0 bases and J by 4 bases, leaving 10 bases between them. This CDR3 region has 15 residues. The germline V gene encodes CDR1 SGHRS and CDR2 YFSETQ. This chain's CDR3 is CASSLGTLFTGELFF. The CDR3 DNA reads as TGCGCCAGCAGCTTGGGGACACTGTTCACCGGGGAGCTGTTTTTT. Based on the CDR3 plus reference TRBV5-1 and TRBJ2-2, the full variable domain is KAGVTQTPRYLIKTRGQQVTLSCSPISGHRSVSWYQQTPGQGLQFLFEYFSETQRNKGNFPGRFSGRQFSNSRSEMNVSTLELGDSALYLCASSLGTLFTGELFFGEGSRLTVL.

V and J are TRBV3-1 (or the pseudogene TRBV3-2) and TRBJ2-7; D ambiguous. Germline loops: CDR1 LGHDT, CDR2 YNNKEL (reference sequence). V gave up 0 bases and J gave up 6 bases, with 12 bases separating them. The CDR3 runs 14 residues. CDR3 sequence (DNA): TGTGCCAGCAGCCAAGACAACCTACCCCGCGAGCAGTACTTC. This translates into CASSQDNLPREQYF.

This chain uses TRBV30 with TRBJ1-2; D gene ambiguous. The CDR3 sequence is 12 residues long. CDR1 and CDR2 from the germline V gene are GTSNPN and SVGIG (reference sequence). V gave up 3 bases and J gave up 8 bases, with 13 bases separating them. DNA of the CDR3: TGTGCCTGGAGGCCCACTAGGATGGGCTACACCTTC. As protein: CAWRPTRMGYTF.

The chain is built from TRBV19 and TRBJ2-3; no reliable D call. The CDR3 extends over 15 amino acids. Germline loops: CDR1 LNHDA, CDR2 SQIVND (reference sequence). Trimming removed 2 bases from V and 0 bases from J, with 9 bases in between. The CDR3 DNA is TGTGCCAGTAGTATAAACGGTTTCAGCACAGATACGCAGTATTTT. This encodes CASSINGFSTDTQYF.

This chain joins TRBV5-8 and TRBJ2-7, with a possible D match to TRBD2 (5 bases). From germline, CDR1 is SGHTS and CDR2 YDEGEE. There are 14 residues in the CDR3. Trimming took off 0 bases at V and 0 bases at J, with 7 bases between the two ends. The CDR3 reads CASSLAGISYEQYF. Here the CDR3 DNA reads TGTGCCAGCAGCTTGGCGGGGATCTCCTACGAGCAGTACTTC.

The rearrangement joins TRBV10-3 to TRBJ2-3; TRBD1 aligns across 8 bases. V was clipped by 5 bases and J by 4 bases; unmatched bases: 17. CDR1 is ENHRY, CDR2 SYGVKD, per germline. This CDR3 is built from 18 residues. The CDR3 bases are TGTGCCATCAGTCTTACAGGGGGGTCAACTAGCAGGGCAGATACGCAGTATTTT. Amino acid sequence: CAISLTGGSTSRADTQYF.

The chain employs TRBV2 and TRBJ1-1; 7 bases map to TRBD1. Germline V gene data show CDR1 as SNHLY and CDR2 as FYNNEI. This CDR3 is built from 13 residues. The J segment lost 1 base and the V segment lost 7 bases, leaving 3 bases of the junction unmatched. The CDR3: CASINRGNTEAFF. The CDR3 DNA reads as TGTGCCAGCATAAACAGGGGGAACACTGAAGCTTTCTTT.

The gene calls are TRBV6-5 and TRBJ1-5; D ambiguous. V lost 0 bases and J lost 3, with 6 bases in between. Germline assignment: CDR1 MNHEY and CDR2 SVGAGI. This CDR3 comprises 14 residues. The CDR3 coding sequence is TGTGCCAGCAGTTACTCGTCCCACAATCAGCCCCAGCATTTT. Encoded protein: CASSYSSHNQPQHF.

The chain uses TRBV2 and TRBJ2-7; 8 nucleotides match TRBD1. V shed 3 bases and J 2 bases; nucleotides not matched to a gene: 9. Germline V CDR1 and CDR2: SNHLY, FYNNEI. The CDR3 loop spans 16 amino acids. The CDR3 DNA sequence: TGTGCCAGCAGTGACGTCCTGGGACAGGAGACCTACGAGCAGTACTTC. As protein: CASSDVLGQETYEQYF.

The V gene is TRBV27, the J gene TRBJ2-3; TRBD2 is a possible D gene (5 bases). Trimming shortened V by 7 bases and J by 0 bases, and 14 bases separated the two germline ends. Germline V gene sequence: CDR1 MNHEY, CDR2 SMNVEV (reference sequence). This CDR3 is built from 15 residues. The CDR3 protein is CASMKLLASTDTQYF. The CDR3, as DNA: TGTGCCAGCATGAAGCTCCTAGCTAGCACAGATACGCAGTATTTT.

The rearrangement joins TRBV9 to TRBJ2-1; 13 bases are shared with TRBD2. Per germline, CDR1 SGDLS and CDR2 YYNGEE. The CDR3 sequence is 16 residues long. V dropped 0 bases and J dropped 9; count of bases not matched to a gene: 6. DNA of the CDR3: TGTGCCAGCAGCGTAGACGGGACTAGCGGGATGAGTGAGCAGTTCTTC. The encoded protein is CASSVDGTSGMSEQFF.

The rearrangement joins TRBV5-1 to TRBJ2-5; D may be TRBD2 (6 bases). Germline V CDR1 and CDR2: SGHRS, YFSETQ. The length of the CDR3 is 14 residues. Between the trimmed V and J ends, which lost 3 bases and 2 bases, there was a span of 11 bases. The CDR3 here is CASSSGGAQETQYF. CDR3 in DNA: TGCGCCAGCAGCTCCGGAGGGGCTCAAGAGACCCAGTACTTC.

The V gene is TRBV6-5, the J gene TRBJ1-1; maybe TRBD1 (5 bases). The CDR3 has 14 residues. Germline assignment: CDR1 MNHEY and CDR2 SVGAGI. The ends were cut back, 4 bases at V and 5 bases at J, with 14 bases in the middle. CDR3 sequence: CASSFVRGETEAFF. In nucleotides, the CDR3 is TGTGCCAGCAGTTTTGTCCGGGGGGAAACTGAAGCTTTCTTT.

This clone has just one count. The gene calls are TRBV29-1 and TRBJ2-3, with D tentatively TRBD2 (6 bases). The germline gives CDR1 SQVTM, CDR2 ANQGSEA. Trimming took off 7 bases at V and 4 bases at J, with 21 bases between the two ends. CDR3 length equals 15 residues. This chain's CDR3 is CSAPSARRGSDTQYF. CDR3 nucleotide sequence: TGCAGCGCGCCGTCGGCACGGAGGGGATCAGATACGCAGTATTTT.

This chain uses TRBV11-3 with TRBJ2-1; TRBD2 aligns across 12 bases. The junction had 4 bases not matched to a gene; V was cut back by 1 base and J by 6 bases. This CDR3 spans 16 amino acids. Germline V lookup: CDR1 SGHNT, CDR2 YENEEA. For the CDR3, the DNA is TGTGCCAGCAGCTTAGTTACTAGCGGGAGGTCCAATGAGCAGTTCTTC. It yields the protein CASSLVTSGRSNEQFF.

This chain links TRBV7-7 with TRBJ2-2; D may be TRBD1 (7 bases). The CDR3 sequence is 16 residues long. Looked up from germline, CDR1 is SSHAT and CDR2 is FNYEAQ (reference sequence). V was clipped by 5 bases and J by 6 bases, with 19 bases between them. This chain's CDR3 is CASSPKGRGAPGELFF. The CDR3, as DNA: TGTGCCAGCAGCCCGAAGGGCAGGGGGGCGCCCGGGGAGCTGTTTTTT.

This clone was seen a handful of times. This chain links TRBV18 with TRBJ2-1; 9 bases map to TRBD1. Germline V gene data show CDR1 as KGHSH and CDR2 as LQKENI. V dropped 3 bases and J dropped 15; count of bases not matched to a gene: 15. This CDR3 has 15 amino acids. CDR3 in DNA: TGTGCCAGCTCACCTAGGGGACAGGGACCGGTCGGCGGGTTCTTC. Translating gives CASSPRGQGPVGGFF.

This clone was seen once. This chain uses TRBV10-1 with TRBJ2-2; D is undetermined. The ends were cut back, 2 bases at V and 4 bases at J, with 5 bases in the middle. CDR3 length equals 13 residues. From germline, CDR1 is WNHNN and CDR2 SYGVQD (reference sequence). The CDR3 nucleotides read TGCGCCAGCAGTGAGGGAGTCACCGGGGAGCTGTTTTTT. Protein product: CASSEGVTGELFF.

The V and J genes are TRBV5-6 and TRBJ1-3, with 7 bases aligning to TRBD1. The V gene end was trimmed by 8 bases and the J gene end by 5 bases; junction bases not matched to a gene: 10. CDR3 length: 14 amino acids. Germline V CDR1 and CDR2: SGHDT, YYEEEE. In DNA form, the CDR3 reads TGTGCCAGTTTGACAGGGCGAAGTAGAAACACCATATATTTT. Amino acid sequence: CASLTGRSRNTIYF.

This clone showed up just once. This rearrangement joins TRBV7-6 to TRBJ2-1, with a weak D call TRBD1 (6 bases). Germline CDR1 and CDR2: SGHVS and FNYEAQ. The CDR3 consists of 15 residues. Trimming removed 4 bases from V and 4 bases from J, with 14 bases in between. CDR3 loop: CASSSGTPSYNEQFF. The CDR3, as DNA: TGTGCCAGCAGCTCAGGGACACCCTCTTACAATGAGCAGTTCTTC.

This rearrangement joins TRBV7-8 to TRBJ1-2; D not resolved. The CDR3 totals 14 residues. The V end lost 8 bases, the J end lost 5 bases, and 18 bases lay between the germline ends. Germline loops: CDR1 SGHVS, CDR2 FQNEAQ. CDR3 region: CASGPGGPLYGYTF. Here the CDR3 DNA reads TGTGCCAGCGGGCCAGGCGGGCCCCTTTATGGCTACACCTTC.

The chain has TRBV5-1 and TRBJ2-5; possibly TRBD1 for D (8 bases). CDR3 length: 15 residues. Trimming shortened V by 7 bases and J by 5 bases, and 21 bases separated the two germline ends. CDR1 and CDR2 from the germline V gene are SGHRS and YFSETQ. The CDR3 DNA is TGCGCCAGCCGCATGCTACAGGGGGGGTACGAGACCCAGTACTTC. This sequence encodes CASRMLQGGYETQYF.

The chain combines TRBV5-6 with TRBJ2-7, with D possibly matching TRBD2 (6 bases). Germline CDR1 SGHDT, CDR2 YYEEEE. The V and J ends lost 5 bases and 7 bases respectively, with 10 bases between them. CDR3 length: 11 amino acids. The CDR3 here is CASRGGGEQYF. The DNA of the CDR3 is TGTGCCAGCAGGGGAGGTGGGGAGCAGTACTTC.

The chain combines TRBV11-2 with TRBJ2-1; D is possibly TRBD2 (5 bases). In germline, CDR1 is SGHAT, CDR2 FQNNGV. This CDR3 is 14 amino acids long. V shed 4 bases and J shed 6 bases, with 13 bases lying between them. CDR3 nucleotides: TGTGCCAGCAGCTACGCGGCGGGTCTCAATGAGCAGTTCTTC. Protein product: CASSYAAGLNEQFF.

The chain couples TRBV6-1 to TRBJ1-2; D is unclear. This CDR3 spans 17 amino acids. V lost 0 bases to trimming and J lost 0 bases, with 14 bases between them. Germline V gene lookup returns CDR1 MNHNS and CDR2 SASEGT. CDR3 residues: CASSEAVRVRTNYGYTF. As DNA, the CDR3 is TGTGCCAGCAGTGAAGCCGTTCGGGTCAGAACTAACTATGGCTACACCTTC.

V usage is TRBV4-1 and J usage is TRBJ2-1, with 8 bases matching TRBD2. The CDR3 has 15 residues. Germline lookup yields CDR1 MGHRA and CDR2 YSYEKL. After removal of 0 bases from V and 7 bases from J, the junction contained 5 bases not matched to a gene. Written as DNA, the CDR3 is TGCGCCAGCAGCCAAGAGGTCGGGGGGGCGAATGAGCAGTTCTTC. Translating it yields CASSQEVGGANEQFF.